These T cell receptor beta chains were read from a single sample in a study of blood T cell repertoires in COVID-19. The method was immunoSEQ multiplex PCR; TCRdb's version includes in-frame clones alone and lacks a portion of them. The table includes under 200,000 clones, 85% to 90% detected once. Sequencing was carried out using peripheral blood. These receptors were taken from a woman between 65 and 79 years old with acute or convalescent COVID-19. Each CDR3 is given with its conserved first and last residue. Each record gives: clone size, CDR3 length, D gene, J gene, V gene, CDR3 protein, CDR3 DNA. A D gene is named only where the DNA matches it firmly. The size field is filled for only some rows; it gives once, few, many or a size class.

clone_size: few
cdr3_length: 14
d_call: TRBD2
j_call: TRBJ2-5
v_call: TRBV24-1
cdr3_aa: CATSDPGTSETQYF
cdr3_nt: TGTGCCACCAGTGATCCCGGGACTAGTGAGACCCAGTACTTC

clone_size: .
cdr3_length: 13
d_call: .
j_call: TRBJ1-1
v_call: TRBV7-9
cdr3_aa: CASSSDSNTEAFF
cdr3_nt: TGTGCCAGCAGCTCGGACAGTAACACTGAAGCTTTCTTT

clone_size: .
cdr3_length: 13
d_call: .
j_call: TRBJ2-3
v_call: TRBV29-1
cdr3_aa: CSARRGSTDTQYF
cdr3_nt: TGCAGCGCCCGACGGGGTAGCACAGATACGCAGTATTTT

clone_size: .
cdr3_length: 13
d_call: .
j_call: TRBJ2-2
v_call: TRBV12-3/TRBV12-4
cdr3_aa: CASRGGLVRELFF
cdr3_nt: TGTGCCAGCAGGGGGGGGCTCGTACGGGAGCTGTTTTTT

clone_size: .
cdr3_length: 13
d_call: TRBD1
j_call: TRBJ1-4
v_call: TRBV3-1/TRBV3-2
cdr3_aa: CASSQQGAIYLFF
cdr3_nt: TGTGCCAGCAGCCAACAGGGGGCGATTTACCTGTTTTTT

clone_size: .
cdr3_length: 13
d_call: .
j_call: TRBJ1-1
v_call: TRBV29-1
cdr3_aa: CSVDREMNTEAFF
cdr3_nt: TGCAGCGTTGACAGGGAAATGAACACTGAAGCTTTCTTT

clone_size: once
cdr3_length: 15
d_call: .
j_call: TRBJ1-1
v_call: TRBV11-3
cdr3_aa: CASSSSTAMNTEAFF
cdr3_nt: TGTGCCAGCAGCTCGTCGACAGCTATGAACACTGAAGCTTTCTTT

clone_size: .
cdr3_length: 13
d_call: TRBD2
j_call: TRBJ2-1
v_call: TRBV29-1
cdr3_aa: CSVGLAGDNEQFF
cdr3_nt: TGCAGCGTGGGACTAGCGGGAGACAATGAGCAGTTCTTC

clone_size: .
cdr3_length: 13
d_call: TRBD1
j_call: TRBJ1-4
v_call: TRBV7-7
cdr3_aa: CASSRRTGEKLFF
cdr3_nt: TGTGCTAGCAGCCGCCGGACAGGCGAAAAACTGTTTTTT

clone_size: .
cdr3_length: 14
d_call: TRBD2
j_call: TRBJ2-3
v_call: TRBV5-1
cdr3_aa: CASRREGLSDTQYF
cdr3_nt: TGCGCCAGCAGGAGGGAGGGTCTTTCAGATACGCAGTATTTT

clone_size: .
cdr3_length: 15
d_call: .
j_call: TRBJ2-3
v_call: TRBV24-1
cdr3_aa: CATSGQGRATDTQYF
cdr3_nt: TGTGCCACCAGTGGACAGGGGAGGGCCACAGATACGCAGTATTTT

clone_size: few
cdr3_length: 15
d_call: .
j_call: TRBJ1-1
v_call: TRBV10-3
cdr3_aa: CAISELGEGNTEAFF
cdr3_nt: TGTGCCATCAGTGAGTTGGGGGAGGGAAACACTGAAGCTTTCTTT

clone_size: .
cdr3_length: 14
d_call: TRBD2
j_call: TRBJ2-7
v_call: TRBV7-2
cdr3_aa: CASSLGVGRLEQYF
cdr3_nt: TGTGCCAGCAGCTTAGGTGTCGGGAGGCTCGAGCAGTACTTC